The rows below give T cell receptor beta chains drawn from one sample of a study of T-cell reconstitution after alpha-beta-depleted transplantation in children. TCRdb called the PCR reads again in MiXCR, with one record for every CDR3 protein. There are about 300,000 distinct CDR3 sequences in the sample; over 7% occur only once, and approximately 9.1% lies in the top ten. Material: peripheral blood, obtained 360 days after TCRalphabeta/CD19-depleted stem cell transplant. The receptors stem from a female patient aged 2-10 years who had a stem cell transplant for Fanconi anemia, so the T cells may come from the graft donor. CDR3s include the opening cysteine and the closing phenylalanine or tryptophan. The D gene is left open where the match is weak. Only part of the rows carry a size: once, few, many, or a class if the clone is expanded.

D: NA; V: TRBV20-1; size: many; J: TRBJ2-5; CDR3: CSATRLVRETQYF; DNA: TGCAGTGCTACGAGACTAGTTCGGGAGACCCAGTACTTC
D: NA; V: TRBV18; size: NA; J: TRBJ2-4; CDR3: CASSPDREGLYF; DNA: TGTGCCAGCTCACCAGACCGGGAAGGGTTATACTTC
D: NA; V: TRBV12-3/TRBV12-4; size: many; J: TRBJ2-7; CDR3: CASNYGGYEQYF; DNA: TGTGCCAGCAATTACGGGGGCTACGAGCAGTACTTC
D: NA; V: TRBV6-2/TRBV6-3; size: many; J: TRBJ2-5; CDR3: CASSFTEIGTQYF; DNA: TGTGCCAGCAGTTTCACAGAAATCGGGACCCAGTACTTC
D: NA; V: TRBV9; size: many; J: TRBJ2-1; CDR3: CASSGRGLEYNEQFF; DNA: TGTGCCAGCAGCGGCCGAGGGCTGGAATACAATGAGCAGTTCTTC
D: TRBD1; V: TRBV9; size: many; J: TRBJ2-5; CDR3: CASSGGTVQETQYF; DNA: TGTGCCAGCAGCGGAGGGACAGTCCAAGAGACCCAGTACTTC
D: NA; V: TRBV7-9; size: few; J: TRBJ2-5; CDR3: CASSSTTPRETQYF; DNA: TGTGCCAGCAGCTCCACCACCCCCAGAGAGACCCAGTACTTC
D: TRBD1; V: TRBV24-1; size: NA; J: TRBJ2-5; CDR3: CATSDPGTGGKETQYF; DNA: TGTGCCACCAGTGACCCCGGGACAGGGGGGAAAGAGACCCAGTACTTC
D: NA; V: TRBV5-1; size: many; J: TRBJ1-1; CDR3: CASSAQLNTEAFF; DNA: TGCGCCAGCAGCGCCCAGCTGAACACTGAAGCTTTCTTT
D: NA; V: TRBV3-1; size: many; J: TRBJ2-2; CDR3: CASSPPTPLYGELFF; DNA: TGTGCCAGCAGCCCCCCTACTCCCCTTTACGGGGAGCTGTTTTTT
D: NA; V: TRBV20-1; size: NA; J: TRBJ2-5; CDR3: CSAVSLEGGETQYF; DNA: TGCAGTGCGGTATCCCTCGAGGGGGGAGAGACCCAGTACTTC